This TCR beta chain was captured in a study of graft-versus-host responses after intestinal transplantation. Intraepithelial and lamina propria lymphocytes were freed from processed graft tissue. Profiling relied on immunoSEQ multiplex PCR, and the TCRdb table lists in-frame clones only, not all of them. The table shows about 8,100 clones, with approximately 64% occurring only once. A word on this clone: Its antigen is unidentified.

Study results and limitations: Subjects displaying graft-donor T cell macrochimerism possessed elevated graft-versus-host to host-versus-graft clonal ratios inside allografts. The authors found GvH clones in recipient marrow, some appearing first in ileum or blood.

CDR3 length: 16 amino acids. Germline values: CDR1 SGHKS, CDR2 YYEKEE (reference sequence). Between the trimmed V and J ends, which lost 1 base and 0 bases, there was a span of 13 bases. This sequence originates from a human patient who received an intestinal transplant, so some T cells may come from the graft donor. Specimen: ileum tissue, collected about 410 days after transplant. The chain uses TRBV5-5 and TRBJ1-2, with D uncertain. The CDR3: CASSLFRIVANYGYTF. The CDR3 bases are TGTGCCAGCAGCTTGTTTAGGATAGTAGCTAACTATGGCTACACCTTC.